This TCR beta chain came from a study of OX40 agonist ivuxolimab in advanced cancers. Study as a whole: The dose-escalation cohort was about 83% male, with a mean age of about 58 years, ranging about 20 to 85.

Libraries were prepared by immunoSEQ multiplex PCR; TCRdb keeps only in-frame clonotypes and omits some of them. The profile shows fewer than 30,000 clones, around 75% of them singletons. Study-level findings and limits: Circulating CD4+ and CD8+ T cells showed clonal expansion by week 6 at 0.1 to 3.0 mg/kg.

Points on this clone: What it recognizes is unknown.

The sample consisted of CD4+ or CD8+ T cells sorted from blood, taken in a trial of the OX40 agonist ivuxolimab. The TCR sequence derives from an adult with an advanced solid tumor such as melanoma, head and neck, liver or kidney cancer.

CDR3 protein: CAISVSTDTQYF. CDR3 nucleotides: TGTGCCATCAGTGTGTCGACAGATACGCAGTATTTT. The chain uses TRBV10-3 and TRBJ2-3; D gene unclear. The CDR3 consists of 12 residues. The ends were cut back, 4 bases at V and 3 bases at J, with 5 bases in the middle. CDR1 ENHRY and CDR2 SYGVKD come from the germline V gene.